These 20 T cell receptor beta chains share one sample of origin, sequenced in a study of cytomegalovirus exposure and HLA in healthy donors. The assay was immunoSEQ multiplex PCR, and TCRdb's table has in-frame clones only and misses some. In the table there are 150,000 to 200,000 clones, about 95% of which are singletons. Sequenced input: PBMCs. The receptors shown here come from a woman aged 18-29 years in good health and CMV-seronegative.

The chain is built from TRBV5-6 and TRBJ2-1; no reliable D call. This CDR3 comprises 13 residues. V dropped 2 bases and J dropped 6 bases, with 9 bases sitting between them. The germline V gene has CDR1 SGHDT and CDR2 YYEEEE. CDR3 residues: CASSFGRLNEQFF. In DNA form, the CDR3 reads TGTGCCAGCAGCTTTGGTCGACTCAATGAGCAGTTCTTC.

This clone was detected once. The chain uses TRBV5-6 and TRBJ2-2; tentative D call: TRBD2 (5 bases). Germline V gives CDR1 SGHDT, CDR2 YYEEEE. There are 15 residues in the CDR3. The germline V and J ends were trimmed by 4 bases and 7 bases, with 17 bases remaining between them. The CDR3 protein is CASSPQLGLDGELFF. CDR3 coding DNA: TGTGCCAGCAGCCCACAACTAGGGTTGGACGGGGAGCTGTTTTTT. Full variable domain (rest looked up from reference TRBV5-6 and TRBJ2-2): DAGVTQSPTHLIKTRGQQVTLRCSPKSGHDTVSWYQQALGQGPQFIFQYYEEEERQRGNFPDRFSGHQFPNYSSELNVNALLLGDSALYLCASSPQLGLDGELFFGEGSRLTVL.

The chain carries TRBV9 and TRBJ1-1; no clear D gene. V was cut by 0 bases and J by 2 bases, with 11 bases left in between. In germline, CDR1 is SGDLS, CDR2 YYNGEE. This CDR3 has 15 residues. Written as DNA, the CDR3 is TGTGCCAGCAGCGTAGCGGATACAGATAACACTGAAGCTTTCTTT. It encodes CASSVADTDNTEAFF.

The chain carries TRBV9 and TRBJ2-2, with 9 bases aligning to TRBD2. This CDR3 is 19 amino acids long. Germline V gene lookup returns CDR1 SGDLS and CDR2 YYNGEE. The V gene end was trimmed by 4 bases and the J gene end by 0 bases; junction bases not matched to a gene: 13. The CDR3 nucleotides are TGTGCCAGCAGCCCCCGGAGGAGCGGGGGGATTGCGAACACCGGGGAGCTGTTTTTT. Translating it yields CASSPRRSGGIANTGELFF.

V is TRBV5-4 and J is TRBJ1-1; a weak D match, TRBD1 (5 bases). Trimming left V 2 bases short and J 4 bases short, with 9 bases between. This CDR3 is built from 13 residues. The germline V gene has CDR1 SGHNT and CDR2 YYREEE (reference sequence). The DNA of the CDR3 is TGTGCCAGCAGCTTCCGGGGGGGCACTGAAGCTTTCTTT. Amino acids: CASSFRGGTEAFF.

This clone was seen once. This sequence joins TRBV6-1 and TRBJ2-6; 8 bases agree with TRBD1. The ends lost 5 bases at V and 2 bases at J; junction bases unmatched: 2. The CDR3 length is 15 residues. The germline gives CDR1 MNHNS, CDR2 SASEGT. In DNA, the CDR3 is TGTGCCAGCAGTACGACAGGGGCTGGGGCCAACGTCCTGACTTTC. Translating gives CASSTTGAGANVLTF.

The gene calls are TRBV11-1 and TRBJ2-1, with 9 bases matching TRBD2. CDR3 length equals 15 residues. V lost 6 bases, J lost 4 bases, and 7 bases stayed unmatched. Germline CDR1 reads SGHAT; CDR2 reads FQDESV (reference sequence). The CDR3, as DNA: TGTGCCAGCAGTTCAAGGGGACTAGCATACAATGAGCAGTTCTTC. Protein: CASSSRGLAYNEQFF.

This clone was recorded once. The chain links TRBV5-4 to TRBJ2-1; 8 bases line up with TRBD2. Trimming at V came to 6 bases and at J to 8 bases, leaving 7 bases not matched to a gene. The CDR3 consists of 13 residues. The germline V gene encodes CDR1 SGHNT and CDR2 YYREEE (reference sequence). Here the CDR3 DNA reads TGTGCCAGCATCGGACTAGCCGACGATGAGCAGTTCTTC. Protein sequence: CASIGLADDEQFF.

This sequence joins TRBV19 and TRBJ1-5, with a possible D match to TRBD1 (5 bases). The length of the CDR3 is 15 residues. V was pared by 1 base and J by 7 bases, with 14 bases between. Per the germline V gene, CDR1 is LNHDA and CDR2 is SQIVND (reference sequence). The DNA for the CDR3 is TGTGCCAGTAGTATAGTAGCGGGGCATGAACAGCCCCAGCATTTT. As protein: CASSIVAGHEQPQHF. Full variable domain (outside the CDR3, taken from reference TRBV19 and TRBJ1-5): DGGITQSPKYLFRKEGQNVTLSCEQNLNHDAMYWYRQDPGQGLRLIYYSQIVNDFQKGDIAEGYSVSREKKESFPLTVTSAQKNPTAFYLCASSIVAGHEQPQHFGDGTRLSIL.

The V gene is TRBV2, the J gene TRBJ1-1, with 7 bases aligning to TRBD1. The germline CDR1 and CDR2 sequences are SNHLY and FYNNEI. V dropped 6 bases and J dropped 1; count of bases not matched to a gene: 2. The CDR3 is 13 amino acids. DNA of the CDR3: TGTGCCAGCAGGGACAGGCAGAACACTGAAGCTTTCTTT. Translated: CASRDRQNTEAFF.

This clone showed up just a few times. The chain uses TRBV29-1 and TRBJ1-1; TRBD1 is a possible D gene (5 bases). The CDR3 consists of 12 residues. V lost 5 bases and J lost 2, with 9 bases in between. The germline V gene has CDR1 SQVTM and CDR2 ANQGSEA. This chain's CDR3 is CSVTTANTEAFF. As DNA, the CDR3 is TGCAGCGTTACGACAGCTAACACTGAAGCTTTCTTT.

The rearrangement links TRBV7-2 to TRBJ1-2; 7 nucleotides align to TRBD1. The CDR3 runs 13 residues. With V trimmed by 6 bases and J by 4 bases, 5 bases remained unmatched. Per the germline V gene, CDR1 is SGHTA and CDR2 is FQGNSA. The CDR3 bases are TGTGCCAGCAGTTACGACAGGGTCTATGGCTACACCTTC. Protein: CASSYDRVYGYTF. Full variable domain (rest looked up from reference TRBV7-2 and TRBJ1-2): GAGVSQSPSNKVTEKGKDVELRCDPISGHTALYWYRQSLGQGLEFLIYFQGNSAPDKSGLPSDRFSAERTGGSVSTLTIQRTQQEDSAVYLCASSYDRVYGYTFGSGTRLTVV.

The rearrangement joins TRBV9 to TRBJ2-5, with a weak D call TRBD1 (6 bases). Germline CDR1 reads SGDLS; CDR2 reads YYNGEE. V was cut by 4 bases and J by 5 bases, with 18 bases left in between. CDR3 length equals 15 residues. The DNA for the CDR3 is TGTGCCAGCAGCCTGGGGGCCCGGGCTTGGGAGACCCAGTACTTC. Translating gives CASSLGARAWETQYF. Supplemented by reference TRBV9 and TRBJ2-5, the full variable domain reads DSGVTQTPKHLITATGQRVTLRCSPRSGDLSVYWYQQSLDQGLQFLIQYYNGEERAKGNILERFSAQQFPDLHSELNLSSLELGDSALYFCASSLGARAWETQYFGPGTRLLVL.

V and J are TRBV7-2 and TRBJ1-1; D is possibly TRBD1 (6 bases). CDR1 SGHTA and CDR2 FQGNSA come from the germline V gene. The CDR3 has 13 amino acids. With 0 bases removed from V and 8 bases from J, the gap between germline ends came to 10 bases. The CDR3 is CASSLAGGHEAFF. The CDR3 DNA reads TGTGCCAGCAGCTTAGCGGGGGGGCACGAAGCTTTCTTT.

The CDR3 loop is CASSLPGTVFYEQYF. DNA for the CDR3: TGTGCCAGCAGCCTGCCTGGGACAGTGTTCTACGAGCAGTACTTC. The V and J genes are TRBV5-6 and TRBJ2-7; 7 nucleotides agree with TRBD1. CDR1 is SGHDT, CDR2 YYEEEE, per germline. The CDR3 consists of 15 residues. Trimming at V came to 4 bases and at J to 3 bases, leaving 10 bases not matched to a gene.

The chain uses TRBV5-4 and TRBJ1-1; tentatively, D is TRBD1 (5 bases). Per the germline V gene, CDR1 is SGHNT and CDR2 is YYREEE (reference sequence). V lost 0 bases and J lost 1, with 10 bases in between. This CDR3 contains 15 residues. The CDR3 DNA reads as TGTGCCAGCAGCTTGGATGCGACAGCGAACACTGAAGCTTTCTTT. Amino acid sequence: CASSLDATANTEAFF.

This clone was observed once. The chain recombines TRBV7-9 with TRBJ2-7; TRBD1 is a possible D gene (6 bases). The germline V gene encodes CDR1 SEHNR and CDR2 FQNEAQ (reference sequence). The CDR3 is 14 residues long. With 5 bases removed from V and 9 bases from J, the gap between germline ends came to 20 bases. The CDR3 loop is CASSRQDPTSRQYF. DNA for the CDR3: TGTGCCAGCAGCCGACAGGATCCAACATCAAGGCAGTACTTC.

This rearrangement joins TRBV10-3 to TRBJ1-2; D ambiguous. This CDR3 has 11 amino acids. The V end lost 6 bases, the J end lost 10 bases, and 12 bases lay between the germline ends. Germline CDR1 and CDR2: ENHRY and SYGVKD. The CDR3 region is CAISVAQDYTF. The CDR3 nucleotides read TGTGCCATCAGCGTCGCTCAGGACTACACCTTC.

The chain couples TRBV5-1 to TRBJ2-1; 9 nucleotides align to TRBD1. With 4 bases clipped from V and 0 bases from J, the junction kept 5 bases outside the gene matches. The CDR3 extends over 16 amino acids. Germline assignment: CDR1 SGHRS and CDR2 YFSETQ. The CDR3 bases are TGCGCCAGCAGCCCCGACAGGGGGTTCTCCTACAATGAGCAGTTCTTC. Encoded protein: CASSPDRGFSYNEQFF.

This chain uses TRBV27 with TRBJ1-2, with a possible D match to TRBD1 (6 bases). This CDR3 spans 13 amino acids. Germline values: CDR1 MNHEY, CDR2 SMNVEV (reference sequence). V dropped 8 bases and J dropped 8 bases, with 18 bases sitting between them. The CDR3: CASSTGQGHGYTF. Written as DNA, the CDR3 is TGTGCCAGCTCTACGGGGCAGGGGCACGGCTACACCTTC.